This entry features one TCR beta chain sequence. Its antigen is as yet unknown. This entry comes from a study of a mutant IDH1 vaccine in newly diagnosed glioma. Study in general: First vaccine doses came 4-6 weeks after radiotherapy alone, or with temozolomide cycles. The sex distribution of treated patients was about 62% male and about 40% female, with a mean age of roughly 40 years.

Findings and caveats of the study: Apparently, pseudoprogression bore no relation to changes among the top peripheral T cell clonotypes.

Assay used: immunoSEQ multiplex PCR; TCRdb lists only in-frame clones, some missing. The sample carries more than 30,000 clones, approximately 90% recorded once. Time point denoted: week 47, end of study. Topical imiquimod was applied with each vaccine dose, which held 300 ug of mutant IDH1 20-mer peptide. Eight vaccine doses were administered to patients at weeks 1, 3, 5, 7, 11, 15, 19 and 23. This receptor was taken from a woman between 40 and 50 years old with glioma. This specimen consisted of PBMCs, obtained from a glioma patient whose treatment included an IDH1 peptide vaccine.

The CDR3 region has the DNA TGTGCCATCAGTGACCTAGCGGGGGGGTACAATGAGCAGTTCTTC. This translates into CAISDLAGGYNEQFF. The rearrangement links TRBV10-3 to TRBJ2-1; 12 bases are shared with TRBD2. This CDR3 is 15 amino acids long. The trim removed 3 bases at V and 4 bases at J, leaving 1 base unmatched. Germline values: CDR1 ENHRY, CDR2 SYGVKD.